A single sample is the source of the 24 T cell receptor beta chains below, sequenced in a study of blood T cell repertoires in COVID-19. The protocol was immunoSEQ multiplex PCR, while the TCRdb copy is restricted to in-frame clones and leaves out a portion. This sample has roughly 100,000 clones; about four fifths occur once, and the top ten carry 15% to 20%. Sequenced input: peripheral blood. The receptors derive from a human donor in a cohort sampled during active COVID-19.

V usage is TRBV3-1 (or the pseudogene TRBV3-2) and J usage is TRBJ2-1; 10 bases fit TRBD2. Unmatched junction bases numbered 9, after V lost 6 bases and J lost 7 bases. The germline CDR1 and CDR2 sequences are LGHDT and YNNKEL (reference sequence). This CDR3 has 15 amino acids. The CDR3 coding sequence is TGTGCCAGCAGACATCTAGCGGGAGAGCGGAATGAGCAGTTCTTC. Its translation is CASRHLAGERNEQFF.

This chain connects TRBV5-1 to TRBJ2-1, with TRBD2 identical over 8 bases. V was clipped by 4 bases and J by 6 bases; unmatched bases: 3. In germline, CDR1 is SGHRS, CDR2 YFSETQ. This CDR3 comprises 13 residues. CDR3 DNA: TGCGCCAGCAGCCCTACTAGCGGCAATGAGCAGTTCTTC. Translating it yields CASSPTSGNEQFF.

The chain couples TRBV9 to TRBJ1-3, with D maybe TRBD1 (5 bases). CDR1 is SGDLS, CDR2 YYNGEE, per germline. This CDR3 is built from 15 residues. The V end lost 0 bases, the J end lost 3 bases, and 10 bases lay between the germline ends. This chain's CDR3 is CASSVVAGGGNTIYF. The CDR3 DNA follows: TGTGCCAGCAGCGTAGTGGCGGGGGGTGGAAACACCATATATTTT.

This chain joins TRBV6-5 and TRBJ1-2; TRBD1 aligns across 10 bases. The CDR3 runs to 14 residues. The trim removed 5 bases at V and 7 bases at J, leaving 7 bases unmatched. Germline V gene lookup returns CDR1 MNHEY and CDR2 SVGAGI. In DNA form, the CDR3 reads TGTGCCAGCAGTCCATGGACAGGGGGTGCTGGCTACACCTTC. As protein: CASSPWTGGAGYTF.

The CDR3 loop is CAISGNPSGRAYEQYF. For the CDR3, the DNA is TGTGCCATCAGCGGCAACCCTAGCGGGAGGGCCTACGAGCAGTACTTC. The chain carries TRBV10-3 and TRBJ2-7, with 12 bases lining up with TRBD2. Germline CDR1 ENHRY, CDR2 SYGVKD. This CDR3 region has 16 residues. V dropped 6 bases and J dropped 2; count of bases not matched to a gene: 8.

The rearrangement uses TRBV3-1 (or the pseudogene TRBV3-2) and TRBJ1-1, with TRBD1 as a possible D gene (5 bases). Germline CDR1 and CDR2: LGHDT and YNNKEL (reference sequence). Trimming cost V 3 bases and J 3 bases, with 14 bases left between them. The CDR3 extends over 15 amino acids. CDR3: CASSHTDTRHTEAFF. In DNA form, the CDR3 reads TGTGCCAGCAGCCATACGGACACCCGACACACTGAAGCTTTCTTT.

A single count supports this clone. The rearrangement uses TRBV2 and TRBJ1-2; possible D gene TRBD1, 5 bases. V was cut by 4 bases and J by 6 bases, with 18 bases left in between. Germline V CDR1 and CDR2: SNHLY, FYNNEI. The CDR3 is 15 residues long. The CDR3 loop is CASSVGARGKDGYTF. DNA for the CDR3: TGTGCCAGCAGTGTCGGGGCCCGGGGGAAGGATGGCTACACCTTC.

This clone is a singleton in its sample. The rearrangement links TRBV2 to TRBJ1-4; D might be TRBD1 (5 bases). Germline lookup yields CDR1 SNHLY and CDR2 FYNNEI. Trimming took 6 bases from V and 8 from J, leaving 10 bases between them. This CDR3 region has 12 residues. Here the CDR3 reads CASSRGGEKLFF. The CDR3 DNA reads as TGTGCCAGCAGCCGCGGGGGGGAAAAACTGTTTTTT.

Notes on this clone: This sample also contains other DNA sequences that code for the same CDR3. The chain uses TRBV7-3 and TRBJ2-1, with TRBD2 matching 8 bases. This CDR3 contains 15 residues. V lost 6 bases and J lost 0; bases outside the gene matches: 4. CDR1 is SGHTA and CDR2 is FQGTGA in the germline V gene. The CDR3 region is CASSPSGSSYNEQFF. DNA of the CDR3: TGTGCCAGCAGTCCGAGCGGGAGCTCCTACAATGAGCAGTTCTTC.

This rearrangement joins TRBV5-1 to TRBJ2-2; D might be TRBD2 (5 bases). This CDR3 has 15 residues. Deletions cut 0 bases from V and 4 bases from J, with 10 bases between. Per the germline V gene, CDR1 is SGHRS and CDR2 is YFSETQ. This CDR3 is CASSLGQAGTGELFF. CDR3 coding DNA: TGCGCCAGCAGCTTGGGGCAGGCGGGCACCGGGGAGCTGTTTTTT.

As regards this clone: Germline and junction disagree at one end, which may indicate a read error. The rearrangement joins TRBV7-9 to TRBJ1-5; D is unresolved. CDR1 and CDR2 (germline): SEHNR, FQNEAQ (reference sequence). The CDR3 extends over 13 amino acids. The CDR3 bases are TGTGCCAGCGGCCCAGGTAGCGATCAGCCCCAGCATTTT. This translates into CASGPGSDQPQHF.

Here the CDR3 reads CASSFRTAGEQYF. CDR3 bases: TGTGCCAGCAGCTTCCGGACAGCGGGGGAGCAGTACTTC. This sequence joins TRBV3-1 (or the pseudogene TRBV3-2) and TRBJ2-7; tentatively, D is TRBD2 (7 bases). The germline V gene has CDR1 LGHDT and CDR2 YNNKEL (reference sequence). Trimming took 5 bases from V and 7 from J, leaving 15 bases between them. The CDR3 contains 13 residues.

The chain recombines TRBV7-2 with TRBJ1-5; no reliable D call. Trimming took 5 bases from V and 4 from J, leaving 6 bases between them. The CDR3 contains 12 residues. Germline CDR1 is SGHTA and CDR2 is FQGNSA. The chain's CDR3 is CASSPTNQPQHF. The CDR3 region has the DNA TGTGCCAGCAGCCCCACTAATCAGCCCCAGCATTTT.

This chain uses TRBV5-4 with TRBJ1-4; D is possibly TRBD1 (6 bases). V was trimmed by 5 bases and J by 4 bases, leaving 12 bases between them. The CDR3 covers 14 residues. Germline V gene lookup returns CDR1 SGHNT and CDR2 YYREEE (reference sequence). CDR3 sequence (DNA): TGTGCCAGCAGTCCTCAGGGGAGTAATGAAAAACTGTTTTTT. Its translation: CASSPQGSNEKLFF.

The chain couples TRBV18 to TRBJ1-6, with D possibly being TRBD1 (5 bases). CDR1 KGHSH and CDR2 LQKENI come from the germline V gene. The CDR3 runs to 15 residues. V was pared by 2 bases and J by 7 bases, with 12 bases between. The CDR3 is CASSPNQGSNSPLHF. The CDR3 DNA is TGTGCCAGCTCACCAAACCAGGGATCGAATTCACCCCTCCACTTT.

V usage is TRBV11-2 and J usage is TRBJ2-7, with a tentative D call TRBD2 (5 bases). The V and J ends lost 2 bases and 12 bases respectively, with 14 bases between them. Germline V gene sequence: CDR1 SGHAT, CDR2 FQNNGV. The CDR3 loop spans 12 amino acids. CDR3 region: CASSLISRELYF. CDR3 nucleotide sequence: TGTGCCAGCAGCTTAATTTCGAGGGAGTTGTACTTC.

The genes are TRBV10-2 and TRBJ1-5; tentative D call: TRBD1 (5 bases). This CDR3 contains 13 residues. The V gene's germline CDR1 is WSHSY and CDR2 SAAADI. Between the trimmed V and J ends, which lost 6 bases and 6 bases, there was a span of 12 bases. CDR3 loop: CASRGQGGQPQHF. The CDR3 region has the DNA TGCGCCAGCAGGGGGCAGGGCGGTCAGCCCCAGCATTTT.

CDR3 coding DNA: TGTGCCAGCAGCGCCCCCAAAGTAGTCTACGAGCAGTACTTC. Its translation: CASSAPKVVYEQYF. The rearrangement uses TRBV9 and TRBJ2-7; D is unclear. The CDR3 has 14 residues. Germline loops: CDR1 SGDLS, CDR2 YYNGEE. Trimming cost V 3 bases and J 3 bases, with 13 bases left between them.

J is TRBJ1-6 and V is TRBV6-5; 7 nucleotides match TRBD1. Germline V gene data show CDR1 as MNHEY and CDR2 as SVGAGI. This CDR3 region has 15 residues. V shed 3 bases, J shed 8 bases, and the junction held 7 bases outside the gene matches. Written as DNA, the CDR3 is TGTGCCAGCAGTTATTCCTACAGGGGTGATTCACCCCTCCACTTT. Protein product: CASSYSYRGDSPLHF.

The chain is built from TRBV5-1 and TRBJ1-1; the D is unclear. Germline loops: CDR1 SGHRS, CDR2 YFSETQ. The V end lost 4 bases, the J end lost 1 base, and 14 bases lay between the germline ends. This CDR3 spans 15 amino acids. The chain's CDR3 is CASSPWADGNTEAFF. The CDR3 DNA reads as TGCGCCAGCAGCCCTTGGGCAGATGGGAACACTGAAGCTTTCTTT.

This rearrangement joins TRBV24-1 to TRBJ2-7; a possible D gene is TRBD1 (5 bases). Germline lookup yields CDR1 KGHDR and CDR2 SFDVKD. The CDR3 runs 13 residues. V shed 9 bases and J shed 1 base, with 12 bases lying between them. The CDR3 loop reads CATSSDTSYEQYF. The CDR3 bases are TGTGCCACCTCCTCGGACACTTCCTACGAGCAGTACTTC.

V gene TRBV21-1 combines with J gene TRBJ1-5; TRBD1 reflects the table's D call only, with no check against the DNA. TRBV21-1 is annotated as a pseudogene. The CDR3 contains 8 residues. CDR3 in DNA: TGTGCCCACCGGACAGGACATTTT. This translates into CAHRTGHF.

This chain links TRBV18 with TRBJ2-7; tentative D call: TRBD1 (6 bases). The length of the CDR3 is 14 residues. The germline gives CDR1 KGHSH, CDR2 LQKENI. V was cut by 4 bases and J by 2 bases, with 12 bases left in between. The CDR3 loop is CASSLTGQTYEQYF. The CDR3 nucleotides read TGTGCCAGCTCACTCACTGGACAGACCTACGAGCAGTACTTC.

There are a few counts of this clone. This chain links TRBV6-1 with TRBJ1-1, with D tentatively TRBD1 (5 bases). CDR3 size: 17 residues. Germline V CDR1 and CDR2: MNHNS, SASEGT. Trimming stripped 3 bases from V and 2 bases from J, with 19 bases between. The CDR3 protein is CASSDRAANRPNTEAFF. The DNA of the CDR3 is TGTGCCAGCAGTGACAGGGCCGCGAATAGGCCTAACACTGAAGCTTTCTTT.